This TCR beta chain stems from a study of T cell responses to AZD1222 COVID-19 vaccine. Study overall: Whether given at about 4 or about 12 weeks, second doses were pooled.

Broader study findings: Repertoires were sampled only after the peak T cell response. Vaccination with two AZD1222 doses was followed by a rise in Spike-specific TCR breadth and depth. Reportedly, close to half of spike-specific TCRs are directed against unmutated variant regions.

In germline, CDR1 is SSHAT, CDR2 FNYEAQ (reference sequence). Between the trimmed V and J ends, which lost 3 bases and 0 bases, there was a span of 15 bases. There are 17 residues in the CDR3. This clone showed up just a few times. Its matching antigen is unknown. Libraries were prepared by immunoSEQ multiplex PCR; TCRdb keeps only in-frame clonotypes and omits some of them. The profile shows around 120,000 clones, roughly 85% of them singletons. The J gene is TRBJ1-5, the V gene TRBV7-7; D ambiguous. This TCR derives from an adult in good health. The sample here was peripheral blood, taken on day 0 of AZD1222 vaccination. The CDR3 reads CASSFEWAEDSNQPQHF. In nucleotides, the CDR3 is TGTGCCAGCAGCTTTGAGTGGGCGGAAGATAGCAATCAGCCCCAGCATTTT.